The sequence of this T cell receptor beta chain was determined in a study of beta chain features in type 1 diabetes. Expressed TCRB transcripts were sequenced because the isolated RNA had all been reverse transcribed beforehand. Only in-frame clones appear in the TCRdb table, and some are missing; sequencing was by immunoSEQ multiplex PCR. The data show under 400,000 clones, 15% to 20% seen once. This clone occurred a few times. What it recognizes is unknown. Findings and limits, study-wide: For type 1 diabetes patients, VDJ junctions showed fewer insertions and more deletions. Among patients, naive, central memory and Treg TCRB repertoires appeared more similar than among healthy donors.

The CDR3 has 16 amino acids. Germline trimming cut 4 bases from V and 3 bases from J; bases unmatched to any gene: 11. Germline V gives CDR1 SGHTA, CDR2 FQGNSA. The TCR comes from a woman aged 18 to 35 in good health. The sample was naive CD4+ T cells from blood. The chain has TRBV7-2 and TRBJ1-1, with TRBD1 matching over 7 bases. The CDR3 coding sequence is TGTGCCAGCAGCTCAGGGGGTAGGGGAACGGACACTGAAGCTTTCTTT. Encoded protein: CASSSGGRGTDTEAFF.